The rows below give T cell receptor beta chains drawn from one sample of a study of T cells after yellow fever vaccination. TCRdb passed the 5' RACE reads through MiXCR, listing each CDR3 protein once. Among 200,000 to 300,000 distinct CDR3 sequences listed, 5.5% to 8.5% were seen once. The sequences come from CD4+ T cells sorted from PBMCs, collected on the day of the yellow fever booster vaccination. The source of these receptors is a man younger than 45 who received the YFV17D yellow fever vaccine. Both conserved end residues are part of each CDR3. The D gene is left open where the match is weak. Some rows mark clone size as missing; the rest say once, few, many or name a class of expanded clone.

v_call	clone_size	d_call	j_call	cdr3_aa	cdr3_nt
TRBV18	NA	NA	TRBJ2-1	CASSPPREVYNEQFF	TGTGCCAGCTCACCACCGCGAGAGGTCTACAATGAGCAGTTCTTC
TRBV10-3	NA	NA	TRBJ2-1	CAISEDLGGEQFF	TGTGCCATCAGTGAGGACCTAGGGGGTGAGCAGTTCTTC
TRBV18	few	TRBD1	TRBJ2-1	CASLGQVSYNEQFF	TGTGCCAGCTTGGGACAGGTTTCCTACAATGAGCAGTTCTTC
TRBV7-2	few	NA	TRBJ2-7	CASSPRWGSDEQYF	TGTGCCAGCAGCCCCCGGTGGGGATCTGACGAGCAGTACTTC
TRBV5-1	NA	TRBD1	TRBJ2-1	CASMVIGTGIDEQFF	TGCGCCAGCATGGTGATCGGGACAGGGATCGATGAGCAGTTCTTC
TRBV9	few	NA	TRBJ2-3	CASSAPGTRRGTDTQYF	TGTGCCAGCAGCGCCCCGGGGACACGCCGAGGCACAGATACGCAGTATTTT
TRBV6-2/TRBV6-3	many	TRBD2	TRBJ2-2	CATHDPSGGWTGELFF	TGTGCCACCCACGATCCAAGCGGGGGGTGGACCGGGGAGCTGTTTTTT
TRBV20-1	many	TRBD2	TRBJ2-1	CSAPHAGGFTNEQFF	TGCAGTGCTCCCCACGCGGGAGGGTTCACCAATGAGCAGTTCTTC
TRBV6-5	NA	TRBD1	TRBJ1-5	CASSNPGTGVRQPQHF	TGTGCCAGCAGTAACCCCGGGACAGGGGTTAGGCAGCCCCAGCATTTT
TRBV7-3	few	TRBD2	TRBJ2-3	CASSLNPLAALTDTQYF	TGTGCCAGCAGCTTAAACCCACTAGCGGCCCTCACAGATACGCAGTATTTT
TRBV20-1	few	TRBD2	TRBJ2-1	CSAPTSGKAYNEQFF	TGCAGTGCGCCAACTAGCGGGAAGGCCTACAATGAGCAGTTCTTC
TRBV5-1	NA	TRBD2	TRBJ2-2	CASSTLAGETGELFF	TGCGCCAGCAGCACGCTAGCGGGAGAAACCGGGGAGCTGTTTTTT
TRBV9	many	TRBD2	TRBJ2-4	CASSVATSGSLQYF	TGTGCCAGCAGCGTAGCTACTAGCGGGAGCCTTCAGTACTTC
TRBV5-4	many	NA	TRBJ2-3	CASGGAGTSTDTQYF	TGTGCCAGCGGGGGAGCAGGAACTAGCACAGATACGCAGTATTTT
TRBV9	NA	TRBD2	TRBJ2-2	CASSLHTSGGNTGELFF	TGTGCCAGCAGCCTTCACACTAGCGGAGGGAACACCGGGGAGCTGTTTTTT
TRBV5-1	many	TRBD1	TRBJ1-4	CASSWTGKSEKLFF	TGCGCCAGCAGCTGGACAGGGAAGAGTGAAAAACTGTTTTTT
TRBV20-1	many	NA	TRBJ2-1	CSAGRDLRHEQFF	TGCAGTGCCGGTCGGGACCTTCGTCATGAGCAGTTCTTC
TRBV9	NA	NA	TRBJ2-5	CASSAGGSLQETQYF	TGTGCCAGCAGCGCTGGGGGATCACTCCAAGAGACCCAGTACTTC
TRBV7-9	NA	TRBD2	TRBJ2-5	CASSFGGTEKETQYF	TGTGCCAGCAGCTTCGGGGGGACGGAAAAAGAGACCCAGTACTTC